These T cell receptor beta chains were read from a single sample in a study of naive and memory T cell subsets. MiXCR, applied by TCRdb to the 5' RACE reads, yields one record per CDR3 protein. Seen here are tens of thousands of distinct CDR3 sequences, 20% to 25% observed once, and the top ten hold about 1.7%. The receptor source for this set is a female donor in good health. CDR3s include the opening cysteine and the closing phenylalanine or tryptophan. The D gene is left open where the match is weak. The size entry is marked missing in some rows and otherwise reads once, few, many or a size class.

v_gene: TRBV29-1
d_gene: -
len: 10
abundance: many
j_gene: TRBJ1-2
CDR3nt: TGCAGCGTTGAGGAAAATGGCTACACCTTC
CDR3aa: CSVEENGYTF

v_gene: TRBV29-1
d_gene: -
len: 14
abundance: few
j_gene: TRBJ1-1
CDR3nt: TGCAGCGTTGGGGTCGGGGCCGGGAACACTGAAGCTTTCTTT
CDR3aa: CSVGVGAGNTEAFF

v_gene: TRBV29-1
d_gene: TRBD1
len: 12
abundance: -
j_gene: TRBJ2-7
CDR3nt: TGCAGCGTGGGACAGGGGACCTACGAGCAGTACTTC
CDR3aa: CSVGQGTYEQYF

v_gene: TRBV12-3/TRBV12-4
d_gene: -
len: 14
abundance: few
j_gene: TRBJ1-2
CDR3nt: TGTGCCAGCACCCGGGCCGATCCAGACTATGGCTACACCTTC
CDR3aa: CASTRADPDYGYTF

v_gene: TRBV20-1
d_gene: -
len: 12
abundance: -
j_gene: TRBJ2-5
CDR3nt: TGCAGTGCTTGGGACATCCAAGAGACCCAGTACTTC
CDR3aa: CSAWDIQETQYF

v_gene: TRBV10-3
d_gene: TRBD1
len: 17
abundance: -
j_gene: TRBJ1-6
CDR3nt: TGTGCCATCAGTGAGTCTACCGGGACAGGAGCTAATTCACCCCTCCACTTT
CDR3aa: CAISESTGTGANSPLHF

v_gene: TRBV29-1
d_gene: TRBD2
len: 13
abundance: -
j_gene: TRBJ2-1
CDR3nt: TGCAGCGTTGCTGGGACTACGAACAATGAGCAGTTCTTC
CDR3aa: CSVAGTTNNEQFF

v_gene: TRBV7-9
d_gene: -
len: 14
abundance: -
j_gene: TRBJ2-2
CDR3nt: TGTGCCAGCAGTTTGGGGTCGCGCACCGGGGAGCTGTTTTTT
CDR3aa: CASSLGSRTGELFF

v_gene: TRBV12-3/TRBV12-4
d_gene: -
len: 14
abundance: many
j_gene: TRBJ1-6
CDR3nt: TGTGCCAGCAGTTTCTCCGGCCTTGGTTCACCCCTCCACTTT
CDR3aa: CASSFSGLGSPLHF

v_gene: TRBV29-1
d_gene: TRBD2
len: 14
abundance: -
j_gene: TRBJ2-1
CDR3nt: TGCAGCGTTATCGGACTAGCGGACTACAATGAGCAGTTCTTC
CDR3aa: CSVIGLADYNEQFF

v_gene: TRBV18
d_gene: -
len: 15
abundance: medium-sized
j_gene: TRBJ1-5
CDR3nt: TGTGCCAGCTCACCGGCGGGGGTTCTAGGGCAGCCCCAGCATTTT
CDR3aa: CASSPAGVLGQPQHF

v_gene: TRBV20-1
d_gene: TRBD1
len: 14
abundance: few
j_gene: TRBJ1-4
CDR3nt: TGCAGTGCTAGGGGGGACAGGTCCCTTTCTAAACTGTTTTTT
CDR3aa: CSARGDRSLSKLFF

v_gene: TRBV29-1
d_gene: TRBD2
len: 13
abundance: many
j_gene: TRBJ2-5
CDR3nt: TGCAGCGTTAGCGGGGGGGGAGGAGAGACCCAGTACTTC
CDR3aa: CSVSGGGGETQYF

v_gene: TRBV27
d_gene: -
len: 14
abundance: many
j_gene: TRBJ2-1
CDR3nt: TGTGCCAGCAGGGGGGGTGGGACATACAATGAGCAGTTCTTC
CDR3aa: CASRGGGTYNEQFF

v_gene: TRBV9
d_gene: TRBD1
len: 14
abundance: -
j_gene: TRBJ1-6
CDR3nt: TGTGCCTCTCAGGCGGCGGACAGGGCTTCACCCCTCCACTTT
CDR3aa: CASQAADRASPLHF

v_gene: TRBV5-1
d_gene: -
len: 15
abundance: -
j_gene: TRBJ1-1
CDR3nt: TGCGCCAGCAGCTTGTCGACAGGATATTCCGCTGAAGCTTTCTTT
CDR3aa: CASSLSTGYSAEAFF

v_gene: TRBV7-6
d_gene: -
len: 14
abundance: -
j_gene: TRBJ2-1
CDR3nt: TGTGCCAGCAGCTCCCTGGGCAGTTACAATGAGCAGTTCTTC
CDR3aa: CASSSLGSYNEQFF

v_gene: TRBV29-1
d_gene: -
len: 12
abundance: few
j_gene: TRBJ1-1
CDR3nt: TGCAGCGTTGAAGGGAGCGGGGAGGGTGCTTTCTTT
CDR3aa: CSVEGSGEGAFF

v_gene: TRBV29-1
d_gene: -
len: 15
abundance: medium-sized
j_gene: TRBJ2-7
CDR3nt: TGCAGCGTTGGTCCGTCGGGGCGGAGCTCCTACGAGCAGTACTTC
CDR3aa: CSVGPSGRSSYEQYF

v_gene: TRBV7-2
d_gene: -
len: 13
abundance: many
j_gene: TRBJ2-5
CDR3nt: TGTGCCAGCAGCTCCCTGAGAACGGAGACCCAGTACTTC
CDR3aa: CASSSLRTETQYF

v_gene: TRBV20-1
d_gene: -
len: 13
abundance: many
j_gene: TRBJ2-7
CDR3nt: TGCAGCCCCAAGGGGGTCGGGCCCTACGAGCAGTACTTC
CDR3aa: CSPKGVGPYEQYF

v_gene: TRBV20-1
d_gene: TRBD2
len: 13
abundance: few
j_gene: TRBJ2-7
CDR3nt: TGCAGTGCTAGAAAGGGACTAGACTACGAGCAGTACTTC
CDR3aa: CSARKGLDYEQYF

v_gene: TRBV18
d_gene: -
len: 10
abundance: medium-sized
j_gene: TRBJ1-2
CDR3nt: TGTGCCAGCCGAGGGGATGGCTACACCTTC
CDR3aa: CASRGDGYTF

v_gene: TRBV15
d_gene: -
len: 15
abundance: many
j_gene: TRBJ2-7
CDR3nt: TGTGCCACCAGCAGAGCGCAAGGGGCCTACTACGAGCAGTACTTC
CDR3aa: CATSRAQGAYYEQYF

v_gene: TRBV27
d_gene: -
len: 14
abundance: many
j_gene: TRBJ1-6
CDR3nt: TGTGCCAGCAGTTTACAGGGCACGAATTCACCCCTCCACTTT
CDR3aa: CASSLQGTNSPLHF

v_gene: TRBV18
d_gene: -
len: 14
abundance: -
j_gene: TRBJ2-5
CDR3nt: TGTGCCAGCTCACCCTTTCGGGGACAAGAGACCCAGTACTTC
CDR3aa: CASSPFRGQETQYF

v_gene: TRBV12-3/TRBV12-4
d_gene: TRBD2
len: 13
abundance: medium-sized
j_gene: TRBJ2-1
CDR3nt: TGTGCCAGCAAGGGACTAGCGGCTTCAAGACAGTTCTTC
CDR3aa: CASKGLAASRQFF

v_gene: TRBV20-1
d_gene: -
len: 12
abundance: few
j_gene: TRBJ2-5
CDR3nt: TGCAGTGCTAGTACCCGCTTAGAGACCCAGTACTTC
CDR3aa: CSASTRLETQYF

v_gene: TRBV27
d_gene: -
len: 13
abundance: -
j_gene: TRBJ1-1
CDR3nt: TGTGCCAGCAGTTTTTTCAGGGACACTGAAGCTTTCTTT
CDR3aa: CASSFFRDTEAFF

v_gene: TRBV19
d_gene: -
len: 14
abundance: -
j_gene: TRBJ2-1
CDR3nt: TGTGCCAGTAGTATCACCTATTCATACAATGAGCAGTTCTTC
CDR3aa: CASSITYSYNEQFF

v_gene: TRBV20-1
d_gene: -
len: 14
abundance: many
j_gene: TRBJ2-5
CDR3nt: TGCAGTGCTAAAGTCTACACCGCCCAAGAGACCCAGTACTTC
CDR3aa: CSAKVYTAQETQYF

v_gene: TRBV7-2
d_gene: TRBD2
len: 17
abundance: medium-sized
j_gene: TRBJ2-1
CDR3nt: TGTGCCAGCAGCCCGGGGACTAGCGGGTGGGGGGACAATGAGCAGTTCTTC
CDR3aa: CASSPGTSGWGDNEQFF

v_gene: TRBV29-1
d_gene: -
len: 12
abundance: few
j_gene: TRBJ2-7
CDR3nt: TGCAGCGTTGTGGCCGGCACCCAGGAGCAGTACTTC
CDR3aa: CSVVAGTQEQYF

v_gene: TRBV20-1
d_gene: TRBD2
len: 16
abundance: many
j_gene: TRBJ2-1
CDR3nt: TGCAGTGCTAGAGCCCTAGCGGGAGCGAATCGCGATGAGCAGTTCTTC
CDR3aa: CSARALAGANRDEQFF

v_gene: TRBV20-1
d_gene: TRBD2
len: 15
abundance: -
j_gene: TRBJ2-5
CDR3nt: TGCAGTGCTAGAAAGACTAGCGGGGGGGCGGAGACCCAGTACTTC
CDR3aa: CSARKTSGGAETQYF

v_gene: TRBV29-1
d_gene: -
len: 11
abundance: -
j_gene: TRBJ2-7
CDR3nt: TGCAGCGTTGAAGAACAGAGCGAGCAGTACTTC
CDR3aa: CSVEEQSEQYF

v_gene: TRBV19
d_gene: -
len: 18
abundance: few
j_gene: TRBJ2-1
CDR3nt: TGTGCCAGTAGTCCGACCCGGGGGACCGTAGGCTCCTACAATGAGCAGTTCTTC
CDR3aa: CASSPTRGTVGSYNEQFF

v_gene: TRBV6-5
d_gene: TRBD2
len: 16
abundance: few
j_gene: TRBJ2-1
CDR3nt: TGTGCCAGCAGTTACCCCACTAGCGGGGGGACTGATGAGCAGTTCTTC
CDR3aa: CASSYPTSGGTDEQFF

v_gene: TRBV6-2/TRBV6-3
d_gene: TRBD1
len: 14
abundance: -
j_gene: TRBJ1-1
CDR3nt: TGTGCCAGCAGTCGCCTACAGGGGATGAGGTTGGCTTTCTTT
CDR3aa: CASSRLQGMRLAFF